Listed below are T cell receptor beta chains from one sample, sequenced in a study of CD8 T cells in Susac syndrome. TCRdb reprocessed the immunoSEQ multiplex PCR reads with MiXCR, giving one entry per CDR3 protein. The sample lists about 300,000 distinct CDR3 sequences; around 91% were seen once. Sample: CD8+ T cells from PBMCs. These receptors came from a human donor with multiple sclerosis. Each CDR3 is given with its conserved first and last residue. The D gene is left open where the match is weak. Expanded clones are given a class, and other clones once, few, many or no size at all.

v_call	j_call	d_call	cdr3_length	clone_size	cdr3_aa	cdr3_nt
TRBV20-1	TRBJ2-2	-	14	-	CSAPGGAPAGELFF	TGCAGTGCCCCGGGTGGAGCTCCGGCCGGGGAGCTGTTTTTT
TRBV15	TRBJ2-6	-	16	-	CATSSDQGSGANVLTF	TGTGCCACCAGCAGTGATCAGGGTTCCGGGGCCAACGTCCTGACTTTC
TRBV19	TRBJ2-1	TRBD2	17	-	CASSISSGGFSYNEQFF	TGTGCCAGTAGTATATCGAGCGGGGGGTTTTCCTACAATGAGCAGTTCTTC
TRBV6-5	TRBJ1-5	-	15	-	CASSYSRNSNQPQHF	TGTGCCAGCAGTTACTCCAGGAACAGCAATCAGCCCCAGCATTTT
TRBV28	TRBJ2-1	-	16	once	CASSLGSGIAYNEQFF	TGTGCCAGCAGTTTAGGGTCAGGGATCGCCTACAATGAGCAGTTCTTC
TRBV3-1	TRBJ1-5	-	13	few	CASSPENSEPQHF	TGTGCCAGCAGCCCCGAAAATTCGGAGCCCCAGCATTTT
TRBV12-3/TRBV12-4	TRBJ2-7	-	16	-	CASQPMGGRTFSEQYF	TGTGCCAGTCAACCGATGGGCGGCCGAACCTTCTCCGAGCAGTACTTC
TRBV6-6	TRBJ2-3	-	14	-	CASSYKGEADTQYF	TGTGCCAGCAGTTACAAGGGGGAGGCAGATACGCAGTATTTT
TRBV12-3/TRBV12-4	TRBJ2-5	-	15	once	CAGSPWGVGQETQYF	TGTGCCGGCAGCCCTTGGGGGGTTGGCCAAGAGACCCAGTACTTC
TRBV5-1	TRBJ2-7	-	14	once	CASSLDLSGQTQYF	TGCGCCAGCAGCTTGGATTTGTCAGGACAAACGCAGTACTTC
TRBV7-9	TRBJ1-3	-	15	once	CASEPREHSGNTIYF	TGTGCCAGCGAGCCGCGGGAACACTCTGGAAACACCATATATTTT
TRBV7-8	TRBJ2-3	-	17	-	CASSLGTEGPSTDTQYF	TGTGCCAGCAGCTTAGGGACCGAGGGTCCTAGCACAGATACGCAGTATTTT
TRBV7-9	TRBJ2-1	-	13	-	CASSPRGSNEQFF	TGTGCCAGCAGCCCGAGGGGGAGTAATGAGCAGTTCTTC
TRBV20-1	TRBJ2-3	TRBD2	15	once	CSAKWTSGRTDTQYF	TGCAGTGCTAAGTGGACTAGCGGGAGAACAGATACGCAGTATTTT
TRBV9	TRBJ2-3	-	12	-	CASSVGEDTQYF	TGTGCCAGCAGCGTAGGGGAAGATACGCAGTATTTT
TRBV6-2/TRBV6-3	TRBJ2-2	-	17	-	CASSQRARGPNTGELFF	TGTGCCAGCAGCCAACGAGCGAGGGGACCGAACACCGGGGAGCTGTTTTTT
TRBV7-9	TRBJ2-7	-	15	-	CASSRSLGPDYEQYF	TGTGCCAGCAGCCGTTCTCTGGGACCGGACTACGAGCAGTACTTC
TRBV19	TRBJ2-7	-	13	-	CASSPGPPYEQYF	TGTGCCAGTAGTCCTGGACCGCCCTACGAGCAGTACTTC
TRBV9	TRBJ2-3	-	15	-	CASSGSGTNTDTQYF	TGTGCCAGCAGCGGTTCCGGGACGAACACAGATACGCAGTATTTT
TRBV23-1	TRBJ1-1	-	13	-	CASSHCLNTEAFF	TGCGCCAGCAGTCACTGCCTGAACACTGAAGCTTTCTTT
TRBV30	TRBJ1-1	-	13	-	CAWTRPRATEAFF	TGTGCCTGGACCCGACCGCGGGCAACTGAAGCTTTCTTT
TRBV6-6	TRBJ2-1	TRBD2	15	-	CATEPSSGIVDEQFF	TGTGCCACCGAACCCTCTAGCGGGATAGTCGATGAGCAGTTCTTC
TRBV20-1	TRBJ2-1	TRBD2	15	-	CSATDGTSGASEQFF	TGCAGTGCTACGGACGGGACTAGCGGTGCTTCTGAGCAGTTCTTC
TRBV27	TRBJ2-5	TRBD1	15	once	CASRPGTAQQETQYF	TGTGCCAGCAGGCCCGGGACAGCCCAACAAGAGACCCAGTACTTC
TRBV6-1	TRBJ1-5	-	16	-	CASSDTGVLSNQPQHF	TGTGCCAGCAGTGATACGGGGGTTCTGAGCAATCAGCCCCAGCATTTT
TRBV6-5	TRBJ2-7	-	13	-	CASSYIGGYEQYF	TGTGCCAGCAGTTACATCGGGGGCTACGAGCAGTACTTC
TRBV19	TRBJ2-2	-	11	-	CASTLLGELFF	TGTGCCAGTACCTTGTTAGGGGAGCTGTTTTTT
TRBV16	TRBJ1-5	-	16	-	CASSQFPQGPDQPQHF	TGTGCCAGCAGCCAATTCCCGCAGGGACCCGATCAGCCCCAGCATTTT
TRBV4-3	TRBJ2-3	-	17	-	CASSQDLAFTSTDTQYF	TGCGCCAGCAGCCAAGATCTTGCCTTCACTAGCACAGATACGCAGTATTTT
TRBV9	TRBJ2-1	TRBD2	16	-	CASSALTSGDYNEQFF	TGTGCCAGCAGCGCCTTGACTAGCGGGGACTACAATGAGCAGTTCTTC
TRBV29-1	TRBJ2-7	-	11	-	CSVLGTYEQYF	TGCAGCGTTCTGGGAACCTACGAGCAGTACTTC
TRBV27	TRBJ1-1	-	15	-	CASSPLTRGNTEAFF	TGTGCCAGCAGCCCGCTAACCCGAGGGAACACTGAAGCTTTCTTT
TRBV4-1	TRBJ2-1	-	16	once	CASSQTGTSSYNEQFF	TGCGCCAGCAGCCAAACCGGGACGAGCTCCTACAATGAGCAGTTCTTC
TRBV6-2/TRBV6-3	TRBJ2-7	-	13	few	CASSFGPDYEQYF	TGTGCCAGCAGTTTCGGCCCAGACTACGAGCAGTACTTC
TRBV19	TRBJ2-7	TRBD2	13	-	CASSIGLGHEQYF	TGTGCCAGTAGTATTGGACTAGGGCACGAGCAGTACTTC
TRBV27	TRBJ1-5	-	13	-	CASSLGTGQPQHF	TGTGCCAGCAGTTTAGGAACCGGGCAGCCCCAGCATTTT
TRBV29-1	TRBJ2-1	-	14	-	CSVDTGHFRNEQFF	TGCAGCGTGGACACAGGGCACTTCCGAAATGAGCAGTTCTTC
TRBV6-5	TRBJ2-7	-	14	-	CASSYGDATYEQYF	TGTGCCAGCAGTTACGGGGACGCTACCTACGAGCAGTACTTC
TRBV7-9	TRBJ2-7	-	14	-	CASSQTGRSYEQYF	TGTGCCAGCAGCCAAACGGGGCGCTCCTACGAGCAGTACTTC
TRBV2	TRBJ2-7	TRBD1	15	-	CASREPGQGDFEQYF	TGTGCCAGCAGAGAACCGGGACAGGGGGATTTCGAGCAGTACTTC
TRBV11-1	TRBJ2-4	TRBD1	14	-	CASSRGTGGYIQYF	TGTGCCAGCAGCCGAGGGACAGGGGGGTACATTCAGTACTTT
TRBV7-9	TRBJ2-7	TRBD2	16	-	CASSLGQGTSDYEQYF	TGTGCCAGCAGCTTAGGTCAGGGGACTAGCGATTACGAGCAGTACTTC
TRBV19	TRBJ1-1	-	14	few	CASSIAGAGTEAFF	TGTGCCAGTAGTATCGCTGGGGCAGGGACTGAAGCTTTCTTT
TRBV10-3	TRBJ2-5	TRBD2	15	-	CAISEASGSGETQYF	TGTGCCATCAGTGAGGCTAGCGGGAGTGGAGAGACCCAGTACTTC
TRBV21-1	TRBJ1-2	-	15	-	CASSKGWQEGDGYTF	TGTGCCAGCAGCAAAGGTTGGCAGGAGGGGGATGGCTACACCTTC
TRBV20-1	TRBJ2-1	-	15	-	CSATHRGGAFNEQFF	TGCAGTGCTACACACCGTGGGGGGGCCTTCAATGAGCAGTTCTTC
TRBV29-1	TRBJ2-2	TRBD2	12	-	CSVGGGTGELFF	TGCAGCGTTGGCGGGGGTACCGGGGAGCTGTTTTTT
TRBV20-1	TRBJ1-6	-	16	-	CSANGNRDKRSSPLHF	TGCAGTGCTAATGGGAACCGGGACAAGCGTAGTTCACCCCTCCACTTT
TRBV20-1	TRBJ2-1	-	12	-	CSAPLLGDEQFF	TGCAGTGCTCCACTTTTAGGGGATGAGCAGTTCTTC
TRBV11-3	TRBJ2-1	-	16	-	CASSGRQRGGLNEQFF	TGTGCCAGCAGCGGCCGACAGAGGGGCGGCCTCAATGAGCAGTTCTTC
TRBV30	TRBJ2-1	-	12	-	CAWSAAQNEQFF	TGTGCCTGGAGTGCGGCGCAAAATGAGCAGTTCTTC